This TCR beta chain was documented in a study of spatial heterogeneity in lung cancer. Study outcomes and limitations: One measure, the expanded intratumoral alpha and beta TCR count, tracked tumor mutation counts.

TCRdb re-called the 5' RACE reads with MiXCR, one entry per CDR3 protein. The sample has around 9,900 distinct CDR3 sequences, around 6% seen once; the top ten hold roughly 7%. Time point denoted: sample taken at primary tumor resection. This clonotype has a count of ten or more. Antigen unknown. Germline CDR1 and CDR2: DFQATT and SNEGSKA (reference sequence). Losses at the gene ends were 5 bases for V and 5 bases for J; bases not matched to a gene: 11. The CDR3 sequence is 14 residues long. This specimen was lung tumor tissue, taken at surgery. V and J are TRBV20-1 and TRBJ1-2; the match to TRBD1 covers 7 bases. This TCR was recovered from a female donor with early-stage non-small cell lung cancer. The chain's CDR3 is CSASPTGQDYGYTF. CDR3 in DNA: TGCAGTGCTTCCCCGACAGGACAGGATTATGGCTACACCTTC.